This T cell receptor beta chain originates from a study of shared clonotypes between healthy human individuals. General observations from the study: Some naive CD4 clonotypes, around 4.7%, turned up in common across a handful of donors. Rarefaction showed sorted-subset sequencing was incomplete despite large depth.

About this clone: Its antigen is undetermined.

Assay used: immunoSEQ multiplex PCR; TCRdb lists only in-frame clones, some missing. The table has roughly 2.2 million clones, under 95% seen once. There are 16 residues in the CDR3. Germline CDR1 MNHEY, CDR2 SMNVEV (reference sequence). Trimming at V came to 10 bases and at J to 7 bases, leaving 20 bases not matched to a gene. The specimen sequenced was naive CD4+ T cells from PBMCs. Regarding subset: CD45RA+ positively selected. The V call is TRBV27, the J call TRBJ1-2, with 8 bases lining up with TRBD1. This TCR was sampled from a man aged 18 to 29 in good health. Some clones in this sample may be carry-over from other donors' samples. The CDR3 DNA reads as TGTGCCACCGGGTCGATGTCAGGGGGCCTATATAGTGGCTACACCTTC. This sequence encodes CATGSMSGGLYSGYTF.